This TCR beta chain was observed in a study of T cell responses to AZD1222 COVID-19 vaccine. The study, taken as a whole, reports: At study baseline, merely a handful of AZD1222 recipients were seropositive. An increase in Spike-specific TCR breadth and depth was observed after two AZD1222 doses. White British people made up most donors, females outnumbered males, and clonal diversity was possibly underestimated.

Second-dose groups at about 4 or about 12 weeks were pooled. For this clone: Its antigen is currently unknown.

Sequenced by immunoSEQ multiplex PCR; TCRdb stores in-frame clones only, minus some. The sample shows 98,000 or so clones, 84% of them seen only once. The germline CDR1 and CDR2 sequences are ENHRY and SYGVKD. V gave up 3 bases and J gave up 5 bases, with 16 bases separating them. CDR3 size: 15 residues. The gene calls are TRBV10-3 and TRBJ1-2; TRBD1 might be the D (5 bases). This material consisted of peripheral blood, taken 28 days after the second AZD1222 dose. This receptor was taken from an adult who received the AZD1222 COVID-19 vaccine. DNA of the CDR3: TGTGCCATCAGTGACGAGGGGCCTCGATCGTATGGCTACACCTTC. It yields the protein CAISDEGPRSYGYTF.